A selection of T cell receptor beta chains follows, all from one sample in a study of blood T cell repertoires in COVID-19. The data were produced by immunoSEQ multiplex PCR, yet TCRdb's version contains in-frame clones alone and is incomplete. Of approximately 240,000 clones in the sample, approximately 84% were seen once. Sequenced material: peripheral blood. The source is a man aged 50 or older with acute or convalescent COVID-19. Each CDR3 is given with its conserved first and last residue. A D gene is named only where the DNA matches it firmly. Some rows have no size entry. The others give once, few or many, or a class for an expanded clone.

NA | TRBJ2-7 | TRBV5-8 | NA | CASSLLARSSYEQYF | TGTGCCAGCAGCTTACTTGCCCGTAGCTCCTACGAGCAGTACTTC
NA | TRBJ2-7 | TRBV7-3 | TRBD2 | CASSHGGLAEYEQYF | TGTGCCAGCAGCCACGGGGGACTAGCGGAATACGAGCAGTACTTC
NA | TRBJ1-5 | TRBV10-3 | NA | CAIKAQPGSNQPQHF | TGTGCCATCAAGGCGCAGCCCGGGAGCAATCAGCCCCAGCATTTT
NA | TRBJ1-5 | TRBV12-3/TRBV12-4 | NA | CAGGGSSGPQHF | TGTGCCGGGGGGGGGTCCTCCGGGCCCCAGCATTTT
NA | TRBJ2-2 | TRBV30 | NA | CAWSMTGAGELFF | TGTGCCTGGAGTATGACAGGCGCCGGGGAGCTGTTTTTT
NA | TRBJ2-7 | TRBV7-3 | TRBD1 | CASSPNRQGPYEQYF | TGTGCCAGCAGCCCCAACCGACAGGGTCCCTACGAGCAGTACTTC
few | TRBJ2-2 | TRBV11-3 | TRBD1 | CASSSGQGYGELFF | TGTGCCAGCAGCTCGGGACAGGGTTACGGGGAGCTGTTTTTT
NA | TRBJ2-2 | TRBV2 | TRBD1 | CASSGGRTGGNGELFF | TGTGCCAGCAGTGGAGGCCGGACAGGGGGCAACGGGGAGCTGTTTTTT
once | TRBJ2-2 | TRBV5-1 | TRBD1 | CASSTSGTGATGELFF | TGCGCCAGCAGCACCTCCGGGACAGGGGCCACCGGGGAGCTGTTTTTT
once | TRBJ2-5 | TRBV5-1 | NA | CASSLVQGGSFRETQYF | TGCGCCAGCAGCTTGGTTCAGGGTGGGTCCTTTAGAGAGACCCAGTACTTC
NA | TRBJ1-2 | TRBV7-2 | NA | CASSTVRGAEIYGYTF | TGTGCCAGCAGCACCGTTCGGGGGGCCGAAATCTATGGCTACACCTTC
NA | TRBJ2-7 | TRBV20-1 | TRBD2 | CSASLVGGRFDEQYF | TGCAGTGCTAGTTTGGTGGGCGGGAGATTTGACGAGCAGTACTTC
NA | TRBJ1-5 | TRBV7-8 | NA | CASSLGLVPNSNQPQHF | TGTGCCAGCAGCTTAGGACTCGTCCCAAATAGCAATCAGCCCCAGCATTTT
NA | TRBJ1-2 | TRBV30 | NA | CAWSVQGGGYTF | TGTGCCTGGAGTGTACAGGGCGGAGGCTACACCTTC
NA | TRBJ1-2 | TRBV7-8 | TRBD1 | CASSGDRGSGGYTF | TGTGCCAGCAGCGGAGACAGGGGGTCGGGTGGCTACACCTTC
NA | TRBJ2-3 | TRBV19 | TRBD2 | CASSIDLRGASGRGTQYF | TGTGCCAGTAGTATAGATCTAAGAGGGGCTAGCGGTAGAGGTACGCAGTATTTT
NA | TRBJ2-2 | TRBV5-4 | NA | CASSPGRGASNTGELFF | TGTGCCAGCAGCCCTGGCCGTGGAGCTTCGAACACCGGGGAGCTGTTTTTT
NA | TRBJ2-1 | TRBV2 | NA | CASWTGSYNEQFF | TGTGCCAGTTGGACGGGGTCCTACAATGAGCAGTTCTTC
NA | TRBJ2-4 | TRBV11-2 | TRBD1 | CASSLGQALAKNIQYF | TGTGCCAGCAGCTTGGGACAGGCCCTAGCCAAAAACATTCAGTACTTC
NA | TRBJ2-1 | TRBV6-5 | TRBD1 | CASRPDRDAYNEQFF | TGTGCCAGCAGACCAGACAGGGATGCCTACAATGAGCAGTTCTTC
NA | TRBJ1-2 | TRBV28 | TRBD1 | CASRGTGAFYGYTF | TGTGCCAGCAGAGGGACAGGGGCATTCTATGGCTACACCTTC
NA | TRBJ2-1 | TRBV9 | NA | CASSVAAAVSNEQFF | TGTGCCAGCAGCGTAGCAGCGGCTGTGTCCAATGAGCAGTTCTTC
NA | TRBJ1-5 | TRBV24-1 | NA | CATSDPGHPTNQPQHF | TGTGCCACCAGTGATCCGGGACACCCGACCAATCAGCCCCAGCATTTT
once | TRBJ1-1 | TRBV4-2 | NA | CASSQERGNTEAFF | TGTGCCAGCAGCCAAGAGAGAGGTAACACTGAAGCTTTCTTT
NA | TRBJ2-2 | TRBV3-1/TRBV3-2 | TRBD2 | CASSQGGRACPGELFF | TGTGCCAGCAGCCAAGGGGGGAGGGCCTGTCCCGGGGAGCTGTTTTTT
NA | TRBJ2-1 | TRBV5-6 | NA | CASSSRGLASYNEQFF | TGTGCCAGCAGCTCTCGAGGGTTAGCGTCCTACAATGAGCAGTTCTTC
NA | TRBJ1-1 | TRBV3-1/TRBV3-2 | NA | CASKSRVLNTEAFF | TGTGCCAGCAAGTCCAGGGTTTTGAACACTGAAGCTTTCTTT
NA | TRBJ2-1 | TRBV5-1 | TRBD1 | CASSLGQGFSNEQFF | TGCGCCAGCAGCTTGGGACAGGGTTTTTCCAATGAGCAGTTCTTC
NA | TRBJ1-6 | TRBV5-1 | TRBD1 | CASSWDSPNSPLHF | TGCGCCAGCAGCTGGGACAGCCCTAATTCACCCCTCCACTTT
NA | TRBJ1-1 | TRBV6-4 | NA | CASIRGRGIVTEAFF | TGTGCCAGCATCAGGGGTCGAGGGATAGTCACTGAAGCTTTCTTT
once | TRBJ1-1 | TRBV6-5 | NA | CASSYFGGALNTEAFF | TGTGCCAGCAGTTATTTCGGGGGGGCCTTGAACACTGAAGCTTTCTTT
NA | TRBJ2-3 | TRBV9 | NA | CASSVEDSADTQYF | TGTGCCAGCAGCGTAGAGGATAGCGCAGATACGCAGTATTTT
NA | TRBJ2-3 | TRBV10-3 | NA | CAISEIPADTQYF | TGTGCCATCAGTGAAATCCCGGCAGATACGCAGTATTTT
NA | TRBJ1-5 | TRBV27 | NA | CASSLYGREGQPQHF | TGTGCCAGCAGTTTATACGGCAGGGAAGGTCAGCCCCAGCATTTT
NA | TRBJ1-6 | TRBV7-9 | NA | CASSLDQSPLHF | TGTGCCAGCAGCTTAGATCAGTCACCCCTCCACTTT
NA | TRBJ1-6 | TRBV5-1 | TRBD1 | CASSLGQGSLNSPLHF | TGCGCCAGCAGCTTGGGACAGGGTTCTTTGAATTCACCCCTCCACTTT
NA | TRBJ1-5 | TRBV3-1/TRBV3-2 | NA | CASSPRIGGRGQPQHF | TGTGCCAGCAGCCCGAGGATCGGGGGAAGGGGCCAGCCCCAGCATTTT
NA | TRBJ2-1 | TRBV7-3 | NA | CASSLLPGTYNEQFF | TGTGCCAGCAGCTTATTGCCGGGAACCTACAATGAGCAGTTCTTC
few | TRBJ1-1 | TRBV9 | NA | CASSVRGQQTEAFF | TGTGCCAGCAGCGTCAGGGGTCAGCAGACTGAAGCTTTCTTT
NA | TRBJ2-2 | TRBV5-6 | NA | CASSLAPGLGELFF | TGTGCCAGCAGCTTGGCCCCCGGACTCGGGGAGCTGTTTTTT
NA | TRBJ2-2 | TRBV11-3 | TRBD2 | CASSRTSGRDGELFF | TGTGCCAGCAGCCGGACTAGCGGGAGGGACGGGGAGCTGTTTTTT
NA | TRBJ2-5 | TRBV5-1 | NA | CASSLDPGGLRETQYF | TGCGCCAGCAGCTTGGATCCGGGCGGGTTGCGAGAGACCCAGTACTTC
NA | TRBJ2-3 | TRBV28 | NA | CASSSGGTDTQYF | TGTGCCAGCAGTTCAGGGGGGACAGATACGCAGTATTTT
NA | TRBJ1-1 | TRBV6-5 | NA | CASSYSLDREAFF | TGTGCCAGCAGTTACTCCTTAGACAGGGAAGCTTTCTTT
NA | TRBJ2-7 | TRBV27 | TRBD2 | CASRMKLAGASYEQYF | TGTGCCAGCAGAATGAAGCTAGCGGGGGCCTCCTACGAGCAGTACTTC
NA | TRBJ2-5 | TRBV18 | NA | CASSPYRQQETQYF | TGTGCCAGCTCACCTTATCGACAGCAAGAGACCCAGTACTTC
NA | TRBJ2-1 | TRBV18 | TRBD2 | CASSPSGGAYNEQFF | TGTGCCAGCTCGCCTAGCGGGGGGGCTTACAATGAGCAGTTCTTC